The TCR beta chain under discussion was sequenced for a study of T-cell reconstitution after alpha-beta-depleted transplantation in children (dated by TCRdb to 2016 to 2017). General notes on the study: Using TCR repertoire profiling, the study quantitatively followed how T-cell immune reconstitution unfolded in children after TCRalphabeta/CD19-depleted allogeneic hematopoietic cell transplantation.

There are many counts of this clonotype. The target of this receptor is not known. It has no much larger one-base neighbor in the sample; base qualities were not kept. CDR1 and CDR2 are drawn from the germline V gene: SGHTA, FQGNSA. The germline V and J ends show losses of 6 bases and 3 bases respectively, and no gene match explains 6 bases of the junction. CDR3 length: 14 amino acids, cysteine to phenylalanine. Only the CDR3 portion is preserved as DNA: 42 bases, with reading frame beginning at the first base. Libraries were constructed by PCR. These reads were obtained on an Illumina HiSeq 2500. To normalize quantification of the TCRbeta repertoire, the TCR libraries were built with molecular barcoding that relied on unique molecular identifiers. The public sequencing data were trimmed at Q25 with fastp and processed into clonotypes with MiXCR by TCRdb, which kept only in-frame beta chains. Each CDR3 protein gets just one entry, which takes the most common genes and DNA from the rows behind it. Across this sample there are about 690,000 distinct CDR3 sequences, with about 15% seen only once. The top ten constitute 0.85% to 1.3% of the sample.

The clonotype was recovered from a human donor who donated a stem cell graft to a child with acute myeloid leukemia. The sequence is built from TRBV7-2 and TRBJ2-3; 7 bases in between match TRBD1. The source material was PBMCs from the stem cell graft donor, sampled from the stem cell graft. The sequenced DNA: TGTGCCAGCAGTGGACAGGTTGATACAGATACGCAGTATTTT. Its translation reads: CASSGQVDTDTQYF.